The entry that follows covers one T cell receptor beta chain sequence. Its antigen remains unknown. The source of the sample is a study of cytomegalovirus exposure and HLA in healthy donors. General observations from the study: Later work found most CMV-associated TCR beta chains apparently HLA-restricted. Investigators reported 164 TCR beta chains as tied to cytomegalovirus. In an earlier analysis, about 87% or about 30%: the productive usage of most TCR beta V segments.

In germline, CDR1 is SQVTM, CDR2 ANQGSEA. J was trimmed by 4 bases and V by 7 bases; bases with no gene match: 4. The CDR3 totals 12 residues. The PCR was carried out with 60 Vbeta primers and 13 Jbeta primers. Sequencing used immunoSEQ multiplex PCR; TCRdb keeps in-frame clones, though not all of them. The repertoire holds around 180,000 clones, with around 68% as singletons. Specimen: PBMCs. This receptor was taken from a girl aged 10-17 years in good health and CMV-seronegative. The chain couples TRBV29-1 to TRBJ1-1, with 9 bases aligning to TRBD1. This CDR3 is CSGGTGPTEAFF. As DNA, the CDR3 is TGCAGCGGAGGGACAGGGCCCACTGAAGCTTTCTTT.